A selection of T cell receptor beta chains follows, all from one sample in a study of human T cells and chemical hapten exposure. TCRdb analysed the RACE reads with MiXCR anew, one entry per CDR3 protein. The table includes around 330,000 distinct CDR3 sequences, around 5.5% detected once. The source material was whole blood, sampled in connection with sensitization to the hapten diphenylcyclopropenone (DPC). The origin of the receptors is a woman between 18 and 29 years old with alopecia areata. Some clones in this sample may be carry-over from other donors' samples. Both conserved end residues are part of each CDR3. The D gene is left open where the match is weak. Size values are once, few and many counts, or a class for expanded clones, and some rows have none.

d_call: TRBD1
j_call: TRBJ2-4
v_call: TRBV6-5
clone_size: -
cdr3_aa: CASSYNRQGGNIQYF
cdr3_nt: TGTGCCAGCAGTTACAATCGACAGGGTGGGAACATTCAGTACTTC

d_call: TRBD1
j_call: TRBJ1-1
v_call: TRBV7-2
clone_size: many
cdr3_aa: CASSWDRGRRRDTEAFF
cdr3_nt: TGTGCCAGCAGCTGGGACAGGGGGCGAAGAAGAGACACTGAAGCTTTCTTT

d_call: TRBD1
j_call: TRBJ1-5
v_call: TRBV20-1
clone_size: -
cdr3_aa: CSAGQGEPQHF
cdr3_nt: TGCAGTGCTGGACAGGGGGAGCCCCAGCATTTT

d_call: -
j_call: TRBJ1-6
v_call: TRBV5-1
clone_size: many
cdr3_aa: CASSLSGQTNSPLHF
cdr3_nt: TGCGCCAGCAGCTTGTCCGGACAGACTAATTCACCCCTCCACTTT

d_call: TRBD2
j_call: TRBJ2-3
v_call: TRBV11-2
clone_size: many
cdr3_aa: CASSFTGTTTDTQYF
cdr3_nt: TGTGCCAGCAGCTTTACCGGGACTACCACAGATACGCAGTATTTT

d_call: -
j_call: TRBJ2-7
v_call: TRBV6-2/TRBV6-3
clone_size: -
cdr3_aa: CASSNTYEQYF
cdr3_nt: TGTGCCAGCAGTAACACCTACGAGCAGTACTTC

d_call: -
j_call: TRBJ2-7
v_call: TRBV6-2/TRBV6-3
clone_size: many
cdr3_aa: CASEKTTLSSSYEQYF
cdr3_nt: TGTGCCAGCGAAAAGACTACTCTGAGCAGCTCCTACGAGCAGTACTTC

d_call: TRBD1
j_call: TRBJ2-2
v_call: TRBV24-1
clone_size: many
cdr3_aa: CATSGDRDTGELFF
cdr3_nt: TGTGCCACCAGTGGGGACAGGGACACCGGGGAGCTGTTTTTT

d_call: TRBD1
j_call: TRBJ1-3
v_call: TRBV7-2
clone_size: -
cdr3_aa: CASSLGQDNTIYF
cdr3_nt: TGTGCCAGCAGCCTAGGACAGGACAACACCATATATTTT

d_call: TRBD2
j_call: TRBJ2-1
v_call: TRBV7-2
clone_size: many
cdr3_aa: CASSLDLLAGGYNEQFF
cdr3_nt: TGTGCCAGCAGCTTAGACCTCCTAGCGGGGGGGTACAATGAGCAGTTCTTC

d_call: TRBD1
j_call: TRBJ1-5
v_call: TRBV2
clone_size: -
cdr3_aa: CASSGLRGQRPQHF
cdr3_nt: TGTGCCAGCAGTGGTCTCAGGGGGCAACGGCCCCAGCATTTT

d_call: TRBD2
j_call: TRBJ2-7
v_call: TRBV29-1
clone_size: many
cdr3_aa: CSVEDFASGGYEQYF
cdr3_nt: TGCAGCGTTGAAGACTTTGCTAGCGGGGGGTACGAGCAGTACTTC

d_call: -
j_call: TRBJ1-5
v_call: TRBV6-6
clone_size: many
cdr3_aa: CASSSPGGYQPQHF
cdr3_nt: TGTGCCAGCTCAAGCCCTGGAGGGTACCAGCCCCAGCATTTT

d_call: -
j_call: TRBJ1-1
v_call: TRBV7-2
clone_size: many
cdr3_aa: CASSSRGVSAFF
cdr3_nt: TGTGCCAGCAGCTCGAGGGGGGTTTCCGCTTTCTTT

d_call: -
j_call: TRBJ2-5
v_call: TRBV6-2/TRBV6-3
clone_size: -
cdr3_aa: CASSYTRQDLQETQYF
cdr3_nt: TGTGCCAGCAGTTACACTCGACAGGACCTCCAAGAGACCCAGTACTTC

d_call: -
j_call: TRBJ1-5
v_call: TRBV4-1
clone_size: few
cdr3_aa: CASSQEVSSGNQPQHF
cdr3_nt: TGCGCCAGCAGCCAAGAAGTGAGTTCCGGCAATCAGCCCCAGCATTTT

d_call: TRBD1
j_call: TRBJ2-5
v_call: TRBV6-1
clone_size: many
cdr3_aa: CASPPQGVEETQYF
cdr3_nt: TGTGCCAGCCCCCCCCAGGGGGTAGAAGAGACCCAGTACTTC

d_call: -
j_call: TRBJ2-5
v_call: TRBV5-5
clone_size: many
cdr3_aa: CASSLVAGTKQETQYF
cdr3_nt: TGTGCCAGCAGCTTGGTCGCCGGGACGAAACAAGAGACCCAGTACTTC

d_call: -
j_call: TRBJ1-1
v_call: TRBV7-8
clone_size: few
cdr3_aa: CASSSWTASEAFF
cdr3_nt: TGTGCCAGCAGCTCATGGACAGCCTCTGAAGCTTTCTTT

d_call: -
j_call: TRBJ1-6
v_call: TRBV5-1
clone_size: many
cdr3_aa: CASSLGSAGPARASPLHF
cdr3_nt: TGCGCCAGCAGCTTGGGGTCGGCCGGGCCGGCTCGCGCTTCACCCCTCCACTTT

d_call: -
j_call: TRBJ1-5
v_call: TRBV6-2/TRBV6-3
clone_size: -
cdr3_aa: CASTGARQPQHF
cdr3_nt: TGTGCCAGCACAGGGGCCCGGCAGCCCCAGCATTTT

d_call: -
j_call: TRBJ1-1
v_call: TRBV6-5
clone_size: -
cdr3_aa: CASISPGASAEAFF
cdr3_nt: TGTGCCAGCATCTCCCCCGGGGCATCGGCTGAAGCTTTCTTT

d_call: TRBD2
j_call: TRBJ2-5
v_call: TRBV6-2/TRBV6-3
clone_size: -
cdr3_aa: CASSSGGQRETQYF
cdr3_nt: TGTGCCAGCAGTTCGGGAGGCCAACGAGAGACCCAGTACTTC

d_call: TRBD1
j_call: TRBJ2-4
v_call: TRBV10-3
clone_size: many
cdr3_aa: CAISDLGQGRKNIQYF
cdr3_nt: TGTGCCATCAGTGATTTGGGACAGGGTAGGAAAAACATTCAGTACTTC

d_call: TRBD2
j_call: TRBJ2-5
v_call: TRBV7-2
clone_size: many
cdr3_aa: CASSFSRTSGETQYF
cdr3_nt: TGTGCCAGCAGCTTCAGCCGGACTAGCGGAGAGACCCAGTACTTC

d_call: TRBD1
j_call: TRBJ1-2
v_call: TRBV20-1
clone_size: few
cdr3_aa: CSATPQGAEGYTF
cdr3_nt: TGCAGTGCTACCCCACAGGGGGCCGAGGGCTACACCTTC

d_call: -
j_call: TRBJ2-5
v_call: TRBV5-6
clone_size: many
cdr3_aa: CASSPQRGYTQETQYF
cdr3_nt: TGTGCCAGCAGCCCCCAACGAGGGTACACCCAAGAGACCCAGTACTTC

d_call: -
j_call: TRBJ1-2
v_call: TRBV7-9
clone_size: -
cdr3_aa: CASSQRDSNYGYTF
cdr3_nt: TGTGCCAGCAGCCAAAGAGACAGCAACTATGGCTACACCTTC

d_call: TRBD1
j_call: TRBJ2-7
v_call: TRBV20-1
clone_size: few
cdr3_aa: CSANFLRGRLYEQYF
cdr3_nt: TGCAGTGCAAACTTTCTCAGGGGGCGCCTCTACGAGCAGTACTTC